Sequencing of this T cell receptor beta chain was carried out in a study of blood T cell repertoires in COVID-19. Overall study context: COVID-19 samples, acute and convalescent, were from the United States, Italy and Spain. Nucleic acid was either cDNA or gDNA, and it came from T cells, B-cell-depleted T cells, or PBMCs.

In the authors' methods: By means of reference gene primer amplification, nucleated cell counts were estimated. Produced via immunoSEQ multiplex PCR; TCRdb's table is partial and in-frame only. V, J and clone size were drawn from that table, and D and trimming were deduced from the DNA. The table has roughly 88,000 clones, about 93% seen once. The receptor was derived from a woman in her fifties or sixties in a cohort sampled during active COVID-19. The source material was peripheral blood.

CDR3 sequence (DNA): TGTGCCAGCAGCTTATGGCCGGGGGAAGCTTTCTTT. This translates into CASSLWPGEAFF. The chain has TRBV13 and TRBJ1-1; no reliable D call. The V end lost 2 bases, the J end lost 8 bases, and 9 bases lay between the germline ends. CDR1 is PRHDT, CDR2 FYEKMQ, per germline (reference sequence). This CDR3 has 12 amino acids.